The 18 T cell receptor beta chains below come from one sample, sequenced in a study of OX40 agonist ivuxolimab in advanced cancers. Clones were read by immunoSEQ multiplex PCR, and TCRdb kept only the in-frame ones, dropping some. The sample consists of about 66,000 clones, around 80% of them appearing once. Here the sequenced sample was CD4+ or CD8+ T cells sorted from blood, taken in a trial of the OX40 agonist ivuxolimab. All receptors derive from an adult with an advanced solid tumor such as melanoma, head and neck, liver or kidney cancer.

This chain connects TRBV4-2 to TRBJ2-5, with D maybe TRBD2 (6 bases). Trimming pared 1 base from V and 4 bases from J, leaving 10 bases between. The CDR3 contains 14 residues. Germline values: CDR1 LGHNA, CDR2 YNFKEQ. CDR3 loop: CASSQVMGGETQYF. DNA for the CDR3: TGTGCCAGCAGCCAAGTTATGGGGGGAGAGACCCAGTACTTC.

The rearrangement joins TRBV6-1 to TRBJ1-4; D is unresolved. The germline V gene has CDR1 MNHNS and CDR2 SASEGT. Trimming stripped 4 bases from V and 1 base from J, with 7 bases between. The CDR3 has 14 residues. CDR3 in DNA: TGTGCCAGCAGTGTTCACCTAACTAATGAAAAACTGTTTTTT. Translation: CASSVHLTNEKLFF.

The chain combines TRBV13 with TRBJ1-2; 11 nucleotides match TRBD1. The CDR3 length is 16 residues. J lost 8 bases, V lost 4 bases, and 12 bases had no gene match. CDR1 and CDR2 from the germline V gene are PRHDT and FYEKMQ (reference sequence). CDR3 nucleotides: TGTGCCAGCAGCTCCTGGACAGGGGGCTCTTCAAACGGCTACACCTTC. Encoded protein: CASSSWTGGSSNGYTF.

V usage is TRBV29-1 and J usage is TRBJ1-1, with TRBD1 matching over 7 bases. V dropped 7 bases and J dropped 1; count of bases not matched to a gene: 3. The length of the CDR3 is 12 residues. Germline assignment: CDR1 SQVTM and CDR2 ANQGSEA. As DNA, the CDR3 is TGCAGCGGTAGGACAGGGAACACTGAAGCTTTCTTT. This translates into CSGRTGNTEAFF.

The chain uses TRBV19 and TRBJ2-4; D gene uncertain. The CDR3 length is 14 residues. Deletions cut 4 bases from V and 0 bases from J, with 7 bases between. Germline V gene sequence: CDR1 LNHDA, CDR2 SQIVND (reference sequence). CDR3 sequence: CASSNQGAKNIQYF. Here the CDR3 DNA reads TGTGCCAGTAGTAATCAAGGAGCCAAAAACATTCAGTACTTC.

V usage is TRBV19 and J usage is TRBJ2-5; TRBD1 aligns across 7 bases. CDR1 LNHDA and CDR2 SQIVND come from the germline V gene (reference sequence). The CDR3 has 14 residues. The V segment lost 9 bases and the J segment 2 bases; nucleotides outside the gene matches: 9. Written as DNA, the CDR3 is TGTGCCAGCCGGGCTGTGGGACAGCAAGAGACCCAGTACTTC. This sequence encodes CASRAVGQQETQYF.

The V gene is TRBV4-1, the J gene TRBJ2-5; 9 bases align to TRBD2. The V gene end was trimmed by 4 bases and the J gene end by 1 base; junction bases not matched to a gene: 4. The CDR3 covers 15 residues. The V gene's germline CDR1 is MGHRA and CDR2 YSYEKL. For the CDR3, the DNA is TGCGCCAGCAGCCTATTAGCGGGGGTCCAAGAGACCCAGTACTTC. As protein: CASSLLAGVQETQYF.

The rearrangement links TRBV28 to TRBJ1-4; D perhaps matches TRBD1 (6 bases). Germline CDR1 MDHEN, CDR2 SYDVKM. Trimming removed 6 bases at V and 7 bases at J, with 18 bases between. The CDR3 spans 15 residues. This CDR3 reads CASSRDTGWVEKLFF. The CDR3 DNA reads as TGTGCCAGCAGCCGCGATACAGGGTGGGTTGAAAAACTGTTTTTT.

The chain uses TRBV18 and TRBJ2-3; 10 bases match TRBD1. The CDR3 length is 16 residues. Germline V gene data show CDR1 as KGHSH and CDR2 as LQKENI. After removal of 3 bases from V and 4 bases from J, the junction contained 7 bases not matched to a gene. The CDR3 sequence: CASSPRGTGEPDTQYF. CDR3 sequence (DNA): TGTGCCAGCTCACCCCGCGGGACAGGGGAGCCAGATACGCAGTATTTT.

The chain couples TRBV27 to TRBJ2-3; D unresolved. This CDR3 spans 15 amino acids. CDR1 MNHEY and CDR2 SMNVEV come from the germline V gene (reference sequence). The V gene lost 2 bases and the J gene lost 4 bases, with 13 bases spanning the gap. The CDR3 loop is CASSLVWDGADTQYF. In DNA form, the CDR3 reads TGTGCCAGCAGTTTAGTGTGGGATGGCGCAGATACGCAGTATTTT.

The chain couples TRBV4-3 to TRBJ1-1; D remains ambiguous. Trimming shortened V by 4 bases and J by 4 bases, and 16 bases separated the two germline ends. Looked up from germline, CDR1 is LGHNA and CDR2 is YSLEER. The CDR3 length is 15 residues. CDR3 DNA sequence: TGCGCCAGCAGCCCCACGGGGTCTGGTAGCACTGAAGCTTTCTTT. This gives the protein CASSPTGSGSTEAFF.

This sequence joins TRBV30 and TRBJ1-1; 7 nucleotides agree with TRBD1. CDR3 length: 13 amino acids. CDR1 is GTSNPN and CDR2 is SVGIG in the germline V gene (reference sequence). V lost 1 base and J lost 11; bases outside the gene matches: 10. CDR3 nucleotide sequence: TGTGCCTGGAGTGGTGTACACCAGGGGGTGGCTTTCTTT. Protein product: CAWSGVHQGVAFF. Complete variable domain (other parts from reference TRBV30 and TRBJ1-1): SQTIHQWPATLVQPVGSPLSLECTVEGTSNPNLYWYRQAAGRGLQLLFYSVGIGQISSEVPQNLSASRPQDRQFILSSKKLLLSDSGFYLCAWSGVHQGVAFFGQGTRLTVV.

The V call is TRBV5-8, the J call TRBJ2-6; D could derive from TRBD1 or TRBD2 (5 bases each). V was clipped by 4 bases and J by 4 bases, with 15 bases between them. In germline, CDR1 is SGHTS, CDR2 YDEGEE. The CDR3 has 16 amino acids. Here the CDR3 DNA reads TGTGCCAGCAGCCCGATAGGGACGGCCGGGGCCAACGTCCTGACTTTC. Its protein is CASSPIGTAGANVLTF.

Here the CDR3 reads CATHGGGWGNEQFF. In nucleotides, the CDR3 is TGTGCCACCCACGGAGGGGGTTGGGGCAATGAGCAGTTCTTC. This rearrangement joins TRBV2 to TRBJ2-1; D tentatively fits TRBD1 or TRBD2 (6 bases each). Trimming took off 10 bases at V and 6 bases at J, with 19 bases between the two ends. Per germline, CDR1 SNHLY and CDR2 FYNNEI. This CDR3 has 14 residues. Together with reference TRBV2 and TRBJ2-1, the CDR3 gives the full variable domain: EPEVTQTPSHQVTQMGQEVILRCVPISNHLYFYWYRQILGQKVEFLVSFYNNEISEKSEIFDDQFSVERPDGSNFTLKIRSTKLEDSAMYFCATHGGGWGNEQFFGPGTRLTVL.

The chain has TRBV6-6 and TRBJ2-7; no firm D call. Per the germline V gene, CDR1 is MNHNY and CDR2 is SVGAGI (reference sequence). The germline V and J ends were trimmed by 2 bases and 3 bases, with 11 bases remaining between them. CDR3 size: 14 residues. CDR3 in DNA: TGTGCCAGCAGTTACCAGCACGGAGTCTACGAGCAGTACGTC. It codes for CASSYQHGVYEQYV.

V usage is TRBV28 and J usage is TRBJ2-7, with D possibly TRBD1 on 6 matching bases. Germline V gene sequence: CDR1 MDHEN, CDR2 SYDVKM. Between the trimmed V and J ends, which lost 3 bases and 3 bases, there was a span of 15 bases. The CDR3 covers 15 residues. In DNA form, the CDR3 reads TGTGCCAGCAGTTTGGGTGGACCAGGGGTCTACGAGCAGTACTTC. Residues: CASSLGGPGVYEQYF.

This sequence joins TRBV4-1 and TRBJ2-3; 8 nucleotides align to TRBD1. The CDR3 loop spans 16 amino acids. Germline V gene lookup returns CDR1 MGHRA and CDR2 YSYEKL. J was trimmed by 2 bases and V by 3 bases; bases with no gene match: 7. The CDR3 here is CASSHPGTGPTDTQYF. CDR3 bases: TGCGCCAGCAGCCATCCCGGGACAGGTCCCACAGATACGCAGTATTTT.

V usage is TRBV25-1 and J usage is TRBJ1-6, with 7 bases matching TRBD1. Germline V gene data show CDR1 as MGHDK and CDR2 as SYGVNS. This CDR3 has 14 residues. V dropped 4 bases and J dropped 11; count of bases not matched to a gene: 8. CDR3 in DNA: TGTGCCAGCAGTGCTCCAGGGGGGGGGACACCCCTCCACTTT. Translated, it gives CASSAPGGGTPLHF.